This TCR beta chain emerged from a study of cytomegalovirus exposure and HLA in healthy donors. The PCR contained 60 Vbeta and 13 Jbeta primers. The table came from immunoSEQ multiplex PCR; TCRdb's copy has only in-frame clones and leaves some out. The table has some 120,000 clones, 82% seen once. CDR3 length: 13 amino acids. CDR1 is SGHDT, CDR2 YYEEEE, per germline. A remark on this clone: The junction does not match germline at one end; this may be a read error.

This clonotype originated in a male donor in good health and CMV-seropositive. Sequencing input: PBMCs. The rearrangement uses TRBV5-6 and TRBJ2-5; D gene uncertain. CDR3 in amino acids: CASSLYGEETQYF. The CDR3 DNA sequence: TGTGCCAGTAGCTTGTACGGAGAGGAGACCCAGTACTTC.